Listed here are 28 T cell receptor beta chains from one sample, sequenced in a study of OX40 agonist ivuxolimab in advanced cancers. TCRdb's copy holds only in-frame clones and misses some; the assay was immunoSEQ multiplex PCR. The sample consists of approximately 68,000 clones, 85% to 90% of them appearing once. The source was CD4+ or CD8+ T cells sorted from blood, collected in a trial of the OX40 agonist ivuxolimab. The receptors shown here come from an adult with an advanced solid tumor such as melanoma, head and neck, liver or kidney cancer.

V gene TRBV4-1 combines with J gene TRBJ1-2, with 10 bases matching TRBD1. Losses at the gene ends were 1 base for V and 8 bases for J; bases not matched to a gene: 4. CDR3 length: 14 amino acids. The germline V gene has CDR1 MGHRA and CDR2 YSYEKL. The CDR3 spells CASSQVGTGEGYTF. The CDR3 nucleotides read TGCGCCAGCAGCCAAGTCGGGACAGGGGAAGGCTACACCTTC.

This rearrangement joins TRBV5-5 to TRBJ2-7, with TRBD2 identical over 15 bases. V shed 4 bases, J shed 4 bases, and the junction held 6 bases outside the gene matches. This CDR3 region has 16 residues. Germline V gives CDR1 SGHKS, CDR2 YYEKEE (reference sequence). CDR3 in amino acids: CASSPGTSGGNYEQYF. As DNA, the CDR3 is TGTGCCAGCAGCCCAGGGACTAGCGGGGGGAATTACGAGCAGTACTTC.

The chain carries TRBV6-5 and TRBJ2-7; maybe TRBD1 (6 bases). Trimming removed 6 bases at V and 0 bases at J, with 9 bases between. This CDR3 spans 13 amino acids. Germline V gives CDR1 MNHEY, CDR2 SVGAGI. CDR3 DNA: TGTGCCAGCAGGGGGACAATCTCCTACGAGCAGTACTTC. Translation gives CASRGTISYEQYF.

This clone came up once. This chain's CDR3 is CASSATSLAKNIQYF. The CDR3 DNA sequence: TGTGCCAGCAGTGCGACTAGTTTGGCCAAAAACATTCAGTACTTC. The V gene is TRBV25-1, the J gene TRBJ2-4; TRBD2 might be the D (6 bases). Trimming took off 4 bases at V and 1 base at J, with 11 bases between the two ends. CDR3 length equals 15 residues. Germline V gene sequence: CDR1 MGHDK, CDR2 SYGVNS.

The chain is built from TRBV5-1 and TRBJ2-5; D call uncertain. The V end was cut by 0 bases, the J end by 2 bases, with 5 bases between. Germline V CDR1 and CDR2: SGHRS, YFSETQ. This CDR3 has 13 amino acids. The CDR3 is CASSLVRQETQYF. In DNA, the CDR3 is TGCGCCAGCAGCTTGGTTAGGCAAGAGACCCAGTACTTC.

The CDR3 here is CASSRQGAREKLFF. CDR3 nucleotide sequence: TGTGCCAGCAGTCGCCAGGGGGCGCGGGAAAAACTGTTTTTT. J is TRBJ1-4 and V is TRBV2; 8 positions match TRBD1. The CDR3 spans 14 residues. Trimming took 5 bases from V and 8 from J; bases not matched to a gene: 7. Germline V lookup: CDR1 SNHLY, CDR2 FYNNEI.

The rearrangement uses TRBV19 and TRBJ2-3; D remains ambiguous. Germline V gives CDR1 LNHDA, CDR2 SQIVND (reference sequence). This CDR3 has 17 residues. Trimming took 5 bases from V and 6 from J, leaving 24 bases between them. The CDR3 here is CASSDAGVFGIGDTQYF. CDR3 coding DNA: TGTGCCAGTAGTGACGCAGGTGTATTTGGCATTGGGGATACGCAGTATTTT.

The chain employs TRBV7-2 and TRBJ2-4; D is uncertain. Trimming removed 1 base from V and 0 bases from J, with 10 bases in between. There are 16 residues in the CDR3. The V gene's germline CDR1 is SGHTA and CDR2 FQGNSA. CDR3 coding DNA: TGTGCCAGCAGCTTAGATGGCACTATAGCCAAAAACATTCAGTACTTC. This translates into CASSLDGTIAKNIQYF.

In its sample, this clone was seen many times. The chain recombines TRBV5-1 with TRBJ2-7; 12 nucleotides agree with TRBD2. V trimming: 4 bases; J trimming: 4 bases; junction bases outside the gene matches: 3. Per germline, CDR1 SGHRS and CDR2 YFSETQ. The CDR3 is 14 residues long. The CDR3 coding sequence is TGCGCCAGCAGCCCGACTAGCGGGGGTTACGAGCAGTACTTC. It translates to CASSPTSGGYEQYF.

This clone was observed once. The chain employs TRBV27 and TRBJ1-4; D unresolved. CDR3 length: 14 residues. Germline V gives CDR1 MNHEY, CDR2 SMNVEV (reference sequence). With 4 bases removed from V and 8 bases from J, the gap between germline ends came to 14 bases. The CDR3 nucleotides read TGTGCCAGCAGTTCGGCAGCCCTTAGAGAAAAACTGTTTTTT. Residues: CASSSAALREKLFF.

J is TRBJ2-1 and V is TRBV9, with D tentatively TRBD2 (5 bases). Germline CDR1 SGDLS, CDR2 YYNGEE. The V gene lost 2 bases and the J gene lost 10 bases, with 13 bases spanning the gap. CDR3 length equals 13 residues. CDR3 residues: CASSVLEGQEQFF. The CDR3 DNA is TGTGCCAGCAGCGTCCTAGAGGGTCAGGAGCAGTTCTTC. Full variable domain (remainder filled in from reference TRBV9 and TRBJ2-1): DSGVTQTPKHLITATGQRVTLRCSPRSGDLSVYWYQQSLDQGLQFLIQYYNGEERAKGNILERFSAQQFPDLHSELNLSSLELGDSALYFCASSVLEGQEQFFGPGTRLTVL.

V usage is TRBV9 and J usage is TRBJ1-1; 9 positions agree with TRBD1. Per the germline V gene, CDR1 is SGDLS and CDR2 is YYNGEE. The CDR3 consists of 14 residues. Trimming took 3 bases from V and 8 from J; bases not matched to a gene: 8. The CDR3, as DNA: TGTGCCAGCAGCGGCGCTCGAGACAGGGGGGAAGCTTTCTTT. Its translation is CASSGARDRGEAFF. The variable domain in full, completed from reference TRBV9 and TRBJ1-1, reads DSGVTQTPKHLITATGQRVTLRCSPRSGDLSVYWYQQSLDQGLQFLIQYYNGEERAKGNILERFSAQQFPDLHSELNLSSLELGDSALYFCASSGARDRGEAFFGQGTRLTVV.

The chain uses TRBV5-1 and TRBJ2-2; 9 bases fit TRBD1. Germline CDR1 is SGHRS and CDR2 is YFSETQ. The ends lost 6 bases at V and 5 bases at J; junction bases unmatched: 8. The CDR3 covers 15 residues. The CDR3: CASTPFGQGTGELFF. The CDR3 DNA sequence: TGCGCCAGCACCCCCTTTGGACAGGGGACCGGGGAGCTGTTTTTT.

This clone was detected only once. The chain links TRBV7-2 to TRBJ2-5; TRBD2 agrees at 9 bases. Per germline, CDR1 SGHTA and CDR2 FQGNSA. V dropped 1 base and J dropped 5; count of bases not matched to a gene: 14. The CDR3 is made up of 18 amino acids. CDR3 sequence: CASSLVETSGPMGETQYF. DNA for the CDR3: TGTGCCAGCAGCTTAGTAGAGACTAGCGGACCTATGGGGGAGACCCAGTACTTC.

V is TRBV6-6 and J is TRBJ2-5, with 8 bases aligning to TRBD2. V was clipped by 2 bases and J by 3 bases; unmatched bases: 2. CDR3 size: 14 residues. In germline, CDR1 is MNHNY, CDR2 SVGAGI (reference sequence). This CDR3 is CASSYKREKETQYF. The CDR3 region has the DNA TGTGCCAGCAGTTACAAGCGGGAGAAAGAGACCCAGTACTTC.

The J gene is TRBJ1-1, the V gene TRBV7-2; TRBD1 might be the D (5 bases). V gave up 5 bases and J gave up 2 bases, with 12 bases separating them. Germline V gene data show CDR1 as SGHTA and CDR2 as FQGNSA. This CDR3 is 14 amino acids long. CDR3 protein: CASSPAGRNTEAFF. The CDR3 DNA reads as TGTGCCAGCAGCCCCGCAGGGCGTAACACTGAAGCTTTCTTT.

In nucleotides, the CDR3 is TGTGCCAGCAGTTTCGCACAGGGGGCATATGAAAAACTGTTTTTT. As protein: CASSFAQGAYEKLFF. This sequence joins TRBV28 and TRBJ1-4, with 9 bases matching TRBD1. This CDR3 spans 15 amino acids. V gave up 3 bases and J gave up 6 bases; unmatched junction bases: 5. Germline CDR1 reads MDHEN; CDR2 reads SYDVKM.

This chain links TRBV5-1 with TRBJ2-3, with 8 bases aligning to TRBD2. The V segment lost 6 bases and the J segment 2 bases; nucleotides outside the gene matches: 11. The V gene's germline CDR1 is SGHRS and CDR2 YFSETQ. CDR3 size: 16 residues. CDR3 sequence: CASKEQRGISTDTQYF. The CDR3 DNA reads TGCGCCAGCAAAGAACAGCGGGGGATATCCACAGATACGCAGTATTTT.

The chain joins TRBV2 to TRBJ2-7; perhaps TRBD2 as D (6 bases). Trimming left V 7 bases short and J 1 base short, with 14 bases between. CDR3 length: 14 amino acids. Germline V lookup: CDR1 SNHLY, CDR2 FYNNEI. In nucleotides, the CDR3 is TGTGCCAGCATAGAGGGAGGCGGTTCCTACGAGCAGTACTTC. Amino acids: CASIEGGGSYEQYF.

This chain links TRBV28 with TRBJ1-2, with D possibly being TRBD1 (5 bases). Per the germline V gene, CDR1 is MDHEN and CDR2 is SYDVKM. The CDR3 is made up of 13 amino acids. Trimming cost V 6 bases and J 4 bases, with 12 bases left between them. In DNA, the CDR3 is TGTGCCAGCAGATCCCTCGACAGCTATGGCTACACCTTC. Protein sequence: CASRSLDSYGYTF.

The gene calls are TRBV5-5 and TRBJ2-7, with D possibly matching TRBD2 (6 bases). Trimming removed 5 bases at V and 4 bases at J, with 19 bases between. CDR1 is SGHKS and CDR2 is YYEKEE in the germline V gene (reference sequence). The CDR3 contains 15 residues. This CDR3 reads CASSPYGTGVYEQYF. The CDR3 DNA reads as TGTGCCAGCAGTCCATATGGGACGGGAGTTTACGAGCAGTACTTC.

The CDR3 region is CASLQKYQETQYF. The CDR3, as DNA: TGTGCCAGCCTTCAAAAGTACCAAGAGACCCAGTACTTC. The rearrangement uses TRBV28 and TRBJ2-5; D is ambiguous. CDR3 length: 13 amino acids. Germline V gives CDR1 MDHEN, CDR2 SYDVKM. The V end lost 8 bases, the J end lost 0 bases, and 10 bases lay between the germline ends.

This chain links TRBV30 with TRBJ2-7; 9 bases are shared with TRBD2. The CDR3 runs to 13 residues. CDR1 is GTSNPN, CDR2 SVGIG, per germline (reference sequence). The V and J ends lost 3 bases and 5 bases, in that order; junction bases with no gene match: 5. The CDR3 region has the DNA TGTGCCTGGAGGAGGCGGGGGGGAAACGAGCAGTACTTC. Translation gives CAWRRRGGNEQYF.

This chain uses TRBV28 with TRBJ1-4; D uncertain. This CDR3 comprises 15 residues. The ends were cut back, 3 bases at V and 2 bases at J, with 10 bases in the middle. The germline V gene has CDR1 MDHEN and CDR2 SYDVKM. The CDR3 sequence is CASSFSIGTNEKLFF. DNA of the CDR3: TGTGCCAGCAGTTTCTCTATTGGGACTAATGAAAAACTGTTTTTT.

The CDR3 nucleotides are TGTGCCATCAGTGTCGCACGGGGGGACACCGGGCTGAGGCGAGCTTTCTTT. This codes for CAISVARGDTGLRRAFF. The chain joins TRBV10-3 to TRBJ1-1; perhaps TRBD1 as D (6 bases). Trimming took 4 bases from V and 10 from J, leaving 28 bases between them. The CDR3 sequence is 17 residues long. In germline, CDR1 is ENHRY, CDR2 SYGVKD.

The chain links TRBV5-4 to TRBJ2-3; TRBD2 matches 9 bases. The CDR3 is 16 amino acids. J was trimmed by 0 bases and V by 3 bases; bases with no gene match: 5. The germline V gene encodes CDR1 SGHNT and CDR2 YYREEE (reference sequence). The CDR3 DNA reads TGTGCCAGCAGCTCCAAACTAGCGGGTAGCACAGATACGCAGTATTTT. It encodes CASSSKLAGSTDTQYF.

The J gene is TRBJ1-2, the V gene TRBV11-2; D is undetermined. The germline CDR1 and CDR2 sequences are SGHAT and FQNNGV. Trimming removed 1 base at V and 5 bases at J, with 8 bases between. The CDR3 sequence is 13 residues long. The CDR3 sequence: CASSLGQEYGYTF. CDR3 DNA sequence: TGTGCCAGCAGCTTAGGGCAGGAGTATGGCTACACCTTC. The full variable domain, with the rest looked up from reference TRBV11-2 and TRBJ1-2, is EAGVAQSPRYKIIEKRQSVAFWCNPISGHATLYWYQQILGQGPKLLIQFQNNGVVDDSQLPKDRFSAERLKGVDSTLKIQPAKLEDSAVYLCASSLGQEYGYTFGSGTRLTVV.

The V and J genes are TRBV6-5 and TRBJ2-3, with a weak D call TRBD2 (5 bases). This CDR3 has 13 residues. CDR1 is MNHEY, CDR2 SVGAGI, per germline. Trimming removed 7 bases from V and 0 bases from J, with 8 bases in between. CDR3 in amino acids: CASTGSSTDTQYF. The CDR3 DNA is TGTGCCAGCACGGGATCTAGCACAGATACGCAGTATTTT.